The 14 T cell receptor beta chains below were found in one sample sequenced in a study of shared clonotypes between healthy human individuals. Here immunoSEQ multiplex PCR was the method, and the copy in TCRdb shows in-frame clones only, minus some. The sample holds around 1,900,000 clones, about 93% seen once. Naive-designated CD8 cells lacked CD45RO, were positively enriched for CCR7, and omitted terminally differentiated effector memory CD45RA+ cells. The specimen was naive CD8+ T cells from PBMCs. The receptors were sampled from a man in his late teens or twenties in good health. Some clones in this sample may be carry-over from other donors' samples.

The CDR3 loop is CARMHNEQFF. The CDR3 nucleotides read TGTGCCAGAATGCACAATGAGCAGTTCTTC. The genes are TRBV21-1 and TRBJ2-1. TRBV21-1 is deemed a pseudogene. CDR3 length: 10 amino acids.

The CDR3 reads CASSDPMGKNTEAFF. CDR3 DNA sequence: TGTGCCAGCAGTGACCCCATGGGGAAGAACACTGAAGCTTTCTTT. This chain connects TRBV25-1 to TRBJ1-1, with no clear D. Trimming left V 3 bases short and J 1 base short, with 12 bases between. Germline assignment: CDR1 MGHDK and CDR2 SYGVNS. This CDR3 region has 15 residues.

The chain combines TRBV19 with TRBJ2-1, with D uncertain. Trimming stripped 3 bases from V and 6 bases from J, with 21 bases between. The CDR3 runs to 17 residues. Germline V lookup: CDR1 LNHDA, CDR2 SQIVND (reference sequence). The CDR3 DNA reads TGTGCCAGTAGTATCTACTCTGGCATGCAGTTTTTCAATGAGCAGTTCTTC. This gives the protein CASSIYSGMQFFNEQFF. Variable domain in full (rest from reference TRBV19 and TRBJ2-1): DGGITQSPKYLFRKEGQNVTLSCEQNLNHDAMYWYRQDPGQGLRLIYYSQIVNDFQKGDIAEGYSVSREKKESFPLTVTSAQKNPTAFYLCASSIYSGMQFFNEQFFGPGTRLTVL.

The chain carries TRBV9 and TRBJ1-1; 10 bases are a match to TRBD1. Trimming at V came to 4 bases and at J to 5 bases, leaving 17 bases not matched to a gene. The CDR3 extends over 18 amino acids. Germline V gene data show CDR1 as SGDLS and CDR2 as YYNGEE. The CDR3 region is CASSQKVGTGVLGTEAFF. The CDR3 nucleotides read TGTGCCAGCAGCCAGAAGGTCGGGACAGGGGTACTGGGTACTGAAGCTTTCTTT.

The rearrangement joins TRBV23-1 to TRBJ1-4; possibly TRBD1 for D (5 bases). TRBV23-1 is known as an ORF, though its function is uncertain. The CDR3 has 18 residues. V lost 2 bases and J 0 bases, leaving 16 bases between the germline ends. The chain's CDR3 is CASSQTRERLATNEKLFF. CDR3 coding DNA: TGCGCCAGCAGTCAAACCAGGGAGAGATTAGCAACTAATGAAAAACTGTTTTTT.

The chain has TRBV2 and TRBJ2-5; 7 bases line up with TRBD1. V was pared by 1 base and J by 2 bases, with 7 bases of the junction left unmatched. The CDR3 totals 16 residues. Germline V gene data show CDR1 as SNHLY and CDR2 as FYNNEI. CDR3 residues: CASSEDPGGGQETQYF. In nucleotides, the CDR3 is TGTGCCAGCAGTGAAGACCCAGGGGGTGGGCAAGAGACCCAGTACTTC.

About this clone itself: Other DNA sequences of this sample code for an identical CDR3. V usage is TRBV6-5 and J usage is TRBJ2-7, with D unresolved. Germline V gene lookup returns CDR1 MNHEY and CDR2 SVGAGI. Trimming stripped 5 bases from V and 7 bases from J, with 15 bases between. The CDR3 covers 13 residues. Here the CDR3 DNA reads TGTGCCAGCAGTCCTGGACCGGCGAGGGAGCAGTACTTC. Translating gives CASSPGPAREQYF.

The rearrangement joins TRBV19 to TRBJ2-1; 9 bases agree with TRBD1. The CDR3 is 17 residues long. Germline CDR1 and CDR2: LNHDA and SQIVND (reference sequence). With 7 bases clipped from V and 3 bases from J, the junction kept 13 bases outside the gene matches. CDR3 sequence reads: CASKDRGGSYRYNEQFF. The CDR3 DNA sequence: TGTGCCAGTAAGGACAGGGGTGGATCCTATCGCTACAATGAGCAGTTCTTC. The whole variable domain, remainder taken from reference TRBV19 and TRBJ2-1, is DGGITQSPKYLFRKEGQNVTLSCEQNLNHDAMYWYRQDPGQGLRLIYYSQIVNDFQKGDIAEGYSVSREKKESFPLTVTSAQKNPTAFYLCASKDRGGSYRYNEQFFGPGTRLTVL.

V gene TRBV28 combines with J gene TRBJ1-5; D is unresolved. Trimming removed 3 bases at V and 6 bases at J, with 9 bases between. The CDR3 is 13 amino acids. Germline V CDR1 and CDR2: MDHEN, SYDVKM. CDR3 in amino acids: CASSLFGVQPQHF. The CDR3 region has the DNA TGTGCCAGCAGTTTGTTCGGGGTTCAGCCCCAGCATTTT.

The chain uses TRBV7-9 and TRBJ2-7; no clear D gene. CDR3 size: 15 residues. The germline V gene has CDR1 SEHNR and CDR2 FQNEAQ (reference sequence). V was pared by 4 bases and J by 4 bases, with 17 bases between. DNA for the CDR3: TGTGCCAGCAGCTCGTCCCTTTTCGCCGCATACGAGCAGTACTTC. This gives the protein CASSSSLFAAYEQYF.

V and J are TRBV7-9 and TRBJ2-1, with D possibly matching TRBD1 (6 bases). The CDR3 contains 15 residues. V dropped 5 bases and J dropped 3 bases, with 14 bases sitting between them. CDR1 SEHNR and CDR2 FQNEAQ come from the germline V gene (reference sequence). CDR3 sequence reads: CASSPQGRNYNEQFF. Written as DNA, the CDR3 is TGTGCCAGCAGCCCTCAGGGGCGAAACTACAATGAGCAGTTCTTC.

The gene calls are TRBV28 and TRBJ2-7, with TRBD1 matching over 9 bases. With 6 bases clipped from V and 1 base from J, the junction kept 4 bases outside the gene matches. CDR3 length: 14 amino acids. Per the germline V gene, CDR1 is MDHEN and CDR2 is SYDVKM. In DNA, the CDR3 is TGTGCCAGCAGCATGACAGGGGGGTCCTACGAGCAGTACTTC. Residues: CASSMTGGSYEQYF.

This chain's CDR3 is CASRPGQGAKVAFF. The CDR3, as DNA: TGTGCCAGCCGCCCGGGACAGGGGGCAAAAGTAGCTTTCTTT. The J gene is TRBJ1-1, the V gene TRBV27; TRBD1 matches 12 bases. Germline CDR1 and CDR2: MNHEY and SMNVEV (reference sequence). Trimming cost V 8 bases and J 10 bases; bases outside gene matches: 11. The CDR3 has 14 amino acids.

The chain combines TRBV27 with TRBJ2-7, with 7 bases that match TRBD1. The ends lost 3 bases at V and 0 bases at J; junction bases unmatched: 8. The V gene's germline CDR1 is MNHEY and CDR2 SMNVEV (reference sequence). The CDR3 is 16 residues long. DNA for the CDR3: TGTGCCAGCAGTTTTCTAGGGGGCGCGGGCTCCTACGAGCAGTACTTC. Amino acid sequence: CASSFLGGAGSYEQYF.